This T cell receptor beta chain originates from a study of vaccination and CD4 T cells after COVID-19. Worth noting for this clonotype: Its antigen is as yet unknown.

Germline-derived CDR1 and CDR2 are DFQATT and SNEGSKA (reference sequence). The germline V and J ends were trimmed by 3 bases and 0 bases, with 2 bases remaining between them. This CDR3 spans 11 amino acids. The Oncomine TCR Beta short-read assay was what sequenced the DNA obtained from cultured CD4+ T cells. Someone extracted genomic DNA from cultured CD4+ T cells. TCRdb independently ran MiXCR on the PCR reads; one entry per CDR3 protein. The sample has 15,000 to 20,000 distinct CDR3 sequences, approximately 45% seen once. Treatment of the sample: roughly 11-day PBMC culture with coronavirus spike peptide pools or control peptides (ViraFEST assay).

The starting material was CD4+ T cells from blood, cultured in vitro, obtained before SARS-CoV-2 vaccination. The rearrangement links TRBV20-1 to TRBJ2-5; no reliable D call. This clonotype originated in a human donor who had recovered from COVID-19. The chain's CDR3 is CSASNQETQYF. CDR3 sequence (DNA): TGCAGTGCTAGCAACCAAGAGACCCAGTACTTC.